The 7 T cell receptor beta chains presented below share a single source sample, sequenced in a study of blood T cell repertoires in COVID-19. This table comes from immunoSEQ multiplex PCR, and its TCRdb copy is limited to in-frame clones, with some not included. The sample yields roughly 100,000 clones, 84% seen once. The sequencing sample was made of peripheral blood. Receptor source: a human donor in a cohort sampled during active or convalescent COVID-19.

The chain carries TRBV5-4 and TRBJ2-1, with a weak D call TRBD1 (6 bases). With 4 bases removed from V and 3 bases from J, the gap between germline ends came to 8 bases. Germline V gene lookup returns CDR1 SGHNT and CDR2 YYREEE (reference sequence). This CDR3 has 13 residues. CDR3 in amino acids: CASSLDSYNEQFF. The CDR3 bases are TGTGCCAGCAGCCTGGACAGCTACAATGAGCAGTTCTTC.

The count of this clone is one. CDR3 bases: TGTGCCAGCAGTTACCGACAGGGGCAAGGTTCACCCCTCCACTTT. This codes for CASSYRQGQGSPLHF. This sequence joins TRBV6-5 and TRBJ1-6, with 8 bases fitting TRBD1. V shed 2 bases and J 9 bases; nucleotides not matched to a gene: 6. Germline V gene sequence: CDR1 MNHEY, CDR2 SVGAGI. The CDR3 runs to 15 residues.

The V and J genes are TRBV11-3 and TRBJ2-3, with D possibly being TRBD1 (5 bases). V shed 1 base and J shed 0 bases, with 8 bases lying between them. Germline V gene lookup returns CDR1 SGHNT and CDR2 YENEEA. CDR3 length equals 15 residues. CDR3 protein: CASSLGGQSTDTQYF. The CDR3 DNA reads as TGTGCCAGCAGCTTAGGAGGACAAAGCACAGATACGCAGTATTTT.

This chain joins TRBV11-2 and TRBJ1-2, with a weak D call TRBD1 (6 bases). The CDR3 consists of 15 residues. Trimming cost V 1 base and J 2 bases, with 11 bases left between them. Germline V gives CDR1 SGHAT, CDR2 FQNNGV. The CDR3 loop reads CASSLVGRGNYGYTF. In DNA form, the CDR3 reads TGTGCCAGCAGCTTAGTAGGCAGGGGAAACTATGGCTACACCTTC.

Only one count was recorded for this clone. Written as DNA, the CDR3 is TGTGCCAGCAGCTTAGAGAGGGCGGGGGAGCTGTTTTTT. Protein product: CASSLERAGELFF. This chain links TRBV7-3 with TRBJ2-2, with D possibly being TRBD2 (5 bases). CDR3 size: 13 residues. The V gene's germline CDR1 is SGHTA and CDR2 FQGTGA. V lost 2 bases and J 8 bases, leaving 9 bases between the germline ends.

The gene calls are TRBV24-1 and TRBJ2-6; D is perhaps TRBD2 (7 bases). The CDR3 runs 16 residues. Trimming took 4 bases from V and 0 from J, leaving 9 bases between them. Germline CDR1 and CDR2: KGHDR and SFDVKD. CDR3 sequence reads: CATSERGGSGANVLTF. The CDR3 nucleotides are TGTGCCACCAGTGAGAGGGGGGGCTCTGGGGCCAACGTCCTGACTTTC.

This sequence joins TRBV5-1 and TRBJ2-7; D not resolved. V was pared by 1 base and J by 3 bases, with 8 bases between. The CDR3 is 13 residues long. The germline V gene has CDR1 SGHRS and CDR2 YFSETQ. CDR3 residues: CASSLTENYEQYF. CDR3 DNA sequence: TGCGCCAGCAGCTTGACCGAGAACTACGAGCAGTACTTC.